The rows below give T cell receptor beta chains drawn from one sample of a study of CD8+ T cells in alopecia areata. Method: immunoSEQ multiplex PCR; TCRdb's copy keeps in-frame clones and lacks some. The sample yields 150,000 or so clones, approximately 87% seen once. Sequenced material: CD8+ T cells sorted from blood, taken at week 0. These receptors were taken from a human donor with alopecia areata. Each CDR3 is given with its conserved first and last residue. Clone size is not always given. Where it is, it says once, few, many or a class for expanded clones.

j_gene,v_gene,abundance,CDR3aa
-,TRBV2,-,CASSETHAGHFSYEQYF
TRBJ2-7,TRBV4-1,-,CASSQDSGTGSYEQYF
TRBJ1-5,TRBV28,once,CASTYSAGQPQHF
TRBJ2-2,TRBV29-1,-,CSVGQGYTGELFF
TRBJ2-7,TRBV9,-,CASSEGVTGYEQYF
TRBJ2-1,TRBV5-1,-,CASSSGAYNEQFF
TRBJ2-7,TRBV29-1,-,CSVAEGGSYEQYF
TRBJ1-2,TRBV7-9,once,CASSLGEQGGYTF
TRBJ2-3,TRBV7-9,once,CASSLASGGPDTQYF
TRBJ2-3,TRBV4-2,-,CASSQGADLARRTQYF
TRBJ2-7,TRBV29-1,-,CSVRIISGTTNGYEQYF
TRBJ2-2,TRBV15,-,CATSSFLAGDRGELFF
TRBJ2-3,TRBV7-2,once,CASSSAFGEVTDTQYF
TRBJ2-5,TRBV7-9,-,CASSFLTGEQETQYF
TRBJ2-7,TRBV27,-,CASSASSGTRSYEQYF
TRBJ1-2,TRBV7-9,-,CASSLGAGPPQF
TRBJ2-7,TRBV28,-,CASSLLVGAYEQYF
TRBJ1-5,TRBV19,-,CASKKDGDQPQHF
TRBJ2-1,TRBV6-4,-,CASSDWEGPYNEQFF
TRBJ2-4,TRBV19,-,CASSIVTGADIQYF
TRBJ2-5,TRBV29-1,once,CSASARQPDGTGTQYF
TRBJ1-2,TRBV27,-,CASSSQGNYGYTF
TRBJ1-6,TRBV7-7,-,CASSRDFRGPLHF
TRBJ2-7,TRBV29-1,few,CSVVTSGSYEQYF
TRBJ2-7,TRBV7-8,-,CASSTQQSSYEQYF
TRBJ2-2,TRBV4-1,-,CASSQVVGTGELFF
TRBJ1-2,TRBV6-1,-,CASSEDVRAKYGYTF
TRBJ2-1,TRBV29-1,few,CSAPVAVGNEQFF
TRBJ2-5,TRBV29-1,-,CSVEDENQETQYF
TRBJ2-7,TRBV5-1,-,CASSIGVGSYEQYF
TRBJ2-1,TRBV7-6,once,CASSLGGAELVDEQFF
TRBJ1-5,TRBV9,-,CASSVGQGTQPQHF
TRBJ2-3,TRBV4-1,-,CASSPGPSSTDTQYF
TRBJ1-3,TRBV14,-,CASSDWSSGNTIYF
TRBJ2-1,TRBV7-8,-,CAIGTVNEQFF
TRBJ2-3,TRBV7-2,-,CASSLRVGSTDTQYF
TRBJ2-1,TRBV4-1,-,CASSDYRNEQFF
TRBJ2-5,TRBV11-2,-,CASSWSGGQETQYF
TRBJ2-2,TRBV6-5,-,CASSYGAGGPIGELFF
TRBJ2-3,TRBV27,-,CASRAAADTQYF
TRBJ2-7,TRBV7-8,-,CASSPGTGWEQYF
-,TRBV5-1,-,CASNKGNPYEQYF
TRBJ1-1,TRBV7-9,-,CASSTPRQGRSEAFF
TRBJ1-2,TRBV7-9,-,CASSLAGNYGYTF
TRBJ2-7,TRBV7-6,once,CASSLRQGGYEQYF
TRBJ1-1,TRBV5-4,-,CASSNPDRGATEAFF
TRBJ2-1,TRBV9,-,CASSHDRKYSYNEQFF
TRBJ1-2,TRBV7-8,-,CASSLGANYGYTF
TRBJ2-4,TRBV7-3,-,CASSLGMAPSDAKNIQYF
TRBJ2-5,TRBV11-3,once,CASTDRGGTQYF
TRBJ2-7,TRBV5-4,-,CASSFSGGLAEQYF
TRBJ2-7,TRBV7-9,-,CASTSVSYEQYF
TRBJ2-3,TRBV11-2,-,CASSPLGLTDTQYF
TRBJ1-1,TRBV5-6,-,CASSGYRGVGTEAFF
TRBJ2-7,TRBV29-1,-,CSVAEVSNCEQYF